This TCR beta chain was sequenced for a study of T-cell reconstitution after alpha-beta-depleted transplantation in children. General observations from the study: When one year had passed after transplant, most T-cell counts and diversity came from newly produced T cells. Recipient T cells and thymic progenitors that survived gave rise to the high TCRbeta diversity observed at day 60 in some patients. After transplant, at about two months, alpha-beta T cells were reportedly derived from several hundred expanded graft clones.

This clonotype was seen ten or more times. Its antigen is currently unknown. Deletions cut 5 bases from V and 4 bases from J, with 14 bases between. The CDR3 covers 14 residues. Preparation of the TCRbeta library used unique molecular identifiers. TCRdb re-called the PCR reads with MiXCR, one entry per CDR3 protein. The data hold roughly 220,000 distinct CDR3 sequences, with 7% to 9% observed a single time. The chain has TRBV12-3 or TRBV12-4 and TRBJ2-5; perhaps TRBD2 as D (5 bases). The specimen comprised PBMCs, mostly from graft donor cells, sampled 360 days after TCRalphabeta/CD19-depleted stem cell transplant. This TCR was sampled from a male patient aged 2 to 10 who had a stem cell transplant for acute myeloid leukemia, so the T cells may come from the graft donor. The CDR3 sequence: CASSDWTRGETQYF. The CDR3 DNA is TGTGCCAGCAGTGACTGGACCCGGGGAGAGACCCAGTACTTC.